Sequencing of this T cell receptor beta chain was carried out in a study of blood T cells in healthy people across ages. Note on this clonotype: This may be a read error: a much more frequent sequence differs by one nucleotide.

This CDR3 region has 17 residues. Germline V lookup: CDR1 KGHDR, CDR2 SFDVKD. A second PCR of roughly 7 to 11 cycles used a sample-barcoded 5' primer and a J-beta primer mix. TCRdb called the 5' RACE reads again in MiXCR, with one record for every CDR3 protein. Of approximately 900,000 distinct CDR3 sequences in the sample, around 29% were seen once. In each sample, at least 6 million PBMCs were isolated. Another study also made use of these data, one on T cells of mothers and their children. Turning to that study: Related mother-child pairs showed slightly, non-significantly higher overlap than unrelated pairs.

Material for sequencing was blood. The chain uses TRBV24-1 and TRBJ2-7, with 12 nucleotides matching TRBD1. The TCR comes from a woman aged 40-49 years in good health. The CDR3 region is CTTSDTTGTGGIYEQYF. The CDR3, as DNA: TGTACCACCAGTGATACCACCGGGACAGGGGGCATCTACGAGCAGTACTTC.